The T cell receptor (beta chain) under discussion was sequenced for a study of blood T cell repertoires in COVID-19. About the study: The United States, Italy and Spain were the sources of the acute and convalescent COVID-19 samples. PBMCs, B-cell-depleted T cells, or T cells provided the cDNA or gDNA that made up the material.

This clone was observed a handful of times. As handled by the study authors: Cell counts per sample came from amplifying reference gene primers. Method: immunoSEQ multiplex PCR; TCRdb's copy keeps in-frame clones and lacks some. V, J and clone size are those of that table, while D and trimming were read from the DNA. Among 150,000 or so clones listed, approximately 85% were seen once. The length of the CDR3 is 20 residues. Germline V CDR1 and CDR2: KGHDR, SFDVKD. After removal of 3 bases from V and 3 bases from J, the junction contained 13 bases not matched to a gene. Sample: peripheral blood. This TCR came from a man between 60 and 75 years old who had recovered from COVID-19. V is TRBV24-1 and J is TRBJ2-2; TRBD2 matches 12 bases. DNA of the CDR3: TGTGCCACCAGTGATCCATCCCGGCTAGCGGGGGGGCGGTACACCGGGGAGCTGTTTTTT. It specifies CATSDPSRLAGGRYTGELFF.